Following are 5 T cell receptor beta chains from one sample sequenced in a study of T cell repertoires in ileal Crohn's disease (dated by TCRdb to the late 2010s). Receptor libraries were prepared by the immunoSEQ multiplex PCR assay. TCRdb retrieved this table from immuneACCESS and kept in-frame rearrangements only. Not all clones are present; in checked studies, unresolved V genes account for under half, and no reason is known for the remainder. The sample includes some 11,000 clones, with less than 85% observed a single time. Of the sample, about 6.6% falls within the top ten clones. The intended sense of this specimen's time point label: neoterminal ileum biopsy at postoperative endoscopy, about 6 months after surgery. The sequenced material came from ileal tissue. The receptor set was obtained from an adult with Crohn's disease.

This chain connects TRBV30 to TRBJ2-7, with 7 nucleotides matching TRBD1. Germline trimming cut 4 bases from V and 4 bases from J; bases unmatched to any gene: 10. This CDR3 has 14 amino acids. Looked up from germline, CDR1 is GTSNPN and CDR2 is SVGIG (reference sequence). This chain's CDR3 is CAWKPPGQFYEQYF. CDR3 nucleotide sequence: TGTGCCTGGAAACCTCCGGGACAGTTTTACGAGCAGTACTTC.

This clone was counted between two and nine times. The DNA for the CDR3 is TGTGCCAGCAGTTACTCCCTGGGACATCGTAATGAAAAACTGTTTTTT. Amino acids: CASSYSLGHRNEKLFF. The chain recombines TRBV6-5 with TRBJ1-4, with D possibly being TRBD1 (6 bases). This CDR3 is built from 16 residues. V was pared by 0 bases and J by 4 bases, with 12 bases between. CDR1 is MNHEY and CDR2 is SVGAGI in the germline V gene.

Only a few counts were recorded for this clone. V and J are TRBV5-1 and TRBJ2-3, with D maybe TRBD2 (6 bases). Germline CDR1 and CDR2: SGHRS and YFSETQ. Trimming left V 3 bases short and J 1 base short, with 21 bases between. The CDR3 covers 18 residues. CDR3 DNA sequence: TGCGCCAGCAGCTCCAGTTCGGGACTTTACCTCGGCACAGATACGCAGTATTTT. Protein sequence: CASSSSSGLYLGTDTQYF.

The chain carries TRBV6-5 and TRBJ2-3; D is uncertain. There are 15 residues in the CDR3. V lost 6 bases and J 0 bases, leaving 13 bases between the germline ends. Germline CDR1 MNHEY, CDR2 SVGAGI. Here the CDR3 DNA reads TGTGCCAGCAGGACCGGGTACTCTAGCACAGATACGCAGTATTTT. This gives the protein CASRTGYSSTDTQYF.

J is TRBJ2-5 and V is TRBV6-6, with D unclear. The CDR3 is made up of 12 amino acids. Per germline, CDR1 MNHNY and CDR2 SVGAGI (reference sequence). Trimming left V 5 bases short and J 5 bases short, with 9 bases between. The CDR3, as DNA: TGTGCCAGCAGTCAGGTGATGGAGACCCAGTACTTC. It is translated as CASSQVMETQYF.